The 15 T cell receptor beta chains given below trace back to one sample, sequenced in a study of shared clonotypes between healthy human individuals. Using immunoSEQ multiplex PCR, the repertoire was profiled, and TCRdb retains in-frame clones only, with some absent. The table lists approximately 530,000 clones, roughly 95% of them singletons. Sequenced: naive CD4+ T cells sorted from blood. Subset meaning: CD45RA+ positively selected. These receptors were obtained from a young woman in good health.

The rearrangement joins TRBV27 to TRBJ2-5, with 8 bases matching TRBD2. The DNA end is a closer match to TRBJ2-7, so the J assignment may be wrong. The CDR3 is 14 residues long. Germline assignment: CDR1 MNHEY and CDR2 SMNVEV (reference sequence). CDR3 protein: CASSNSGIIYEQYF. The CDR3 DNA follows: TGTGCCAGCAGCAATAGCGGGATTATCTACGAGCAGTACTTC.

The chain employs TRBV25-1 and TRBJ1-2, with D tentatively TRBD1 (6 bases). The CDR3 spans 13 residues. Germline V gene lookup returns CDR1 MGHDK and CDR2 SYGVNS. Trimming removed 4 bases from V and 5 bases from J, with 11 bases in between. This CDR3 reads CASSGGQLYGYTF. In DNA, the CDR3 is TGTGCCAGCAGTGGAGGACAGCTGTATGGCTACACCTTC.

This clone appeared a single time. This chain joins TRBV7-6 and TRBJ2-1, with D maybe TRBD1 (6 bases). V shed 5 bases and J shed 0 bases, with 20 bases lying between them. This CDR3 is built from 18 residues. Germline V gene data show CDR1 as SGHVS and CDR2 as FNYEAQ. Written as DNA, the CDR3 is TGTGCCAGCAGCCTCGAGGGACATCTCTTGGCCTCCTACAATGAGCAGTTCTTC. Protein product: CASSLEGHLLASYNEQFF.

The chain links TRBV20-1 to TRBJ1-2; D unclear. The CDR3 has 8 residues. Germline V gene data show CDR1 as DFQATT and CDR2 as SNEGSKA (reference sequence). CDR3 in amino acids: CRPYGYTF. In DNA form, the CDR3 reads TGCAGACCCTATGGCTACACCTTC.

Comment on this clone: Other DNA sequences from this sample encode an identical CDR3 as well. This sequence joins TRBV28 and TRBJ2-7, with 8 positions matching TRBD2. The CDR3 is made up of 14 amino acids. Germline CDR1 reads MDHEN; CDR2 reads SYDVKM. The V segment lost 6 bases and the J segment 3 bases; nucleotides outside the gene matches: 7. DNA of the CDR3: TGTGCCAGCAGCCTTAGCGGGACCATCTACGAGCAGTACTTC. Its protein product is CASSLSGTIYEQYF.

This clone has a single count. This chain links TRBV6-5 with TRBJ2-2, with 7 bases that match TRBD2. The J segment lost 4 bases and the V segment lost 0 bases, leaving 5 bases of the junction unmatched. Germline loops: CDR1 MNHEY, CDR2 SVGAGI. This CDR3 region has 16 residues. Written as DNA, the CDR3 is TGTGCCAGCAGTTACTCCGCGGGAGTTGGCACCGGGGAGCTGTTTTTT. Encoded protein: CASSYSAGVGTGELFF.

The chain couples TRBV5-1 to TRBJ1-1, with D hard to call. V was clipped by 0 bases and J by 1 base, with 4 bases between them. CDR1 is SGHRS, CDR2 YFSETQ, per germline. CDR3 length: 13 amino acids. As DNA, the CDR3 is TGCGCCAGCAGCTTGGGAGAGAACACTGAAGCTTTCTTT. As protein: CASSLGENTEAFF.

The gene calls are TRBV5-1 and TRBJ2-5; TRBD1 is a possible D gene (5 bases). The germline CDR1 and CDR2 sequences are SGHRS and YFSETQ. This CDR3 comprises 16 residues. The V end lost 2 bases, the J end lost 3 bases, and 17 bases lay between the germline ends. The CDR3 DNA reads TGCGCCAGCAGCTTTGAAAGTGGGGCTTACAAAGAGACCCAGTACTTC. Amino acids: CASSFESGAYKETQYF.

The V gene is TRBV4-2, the J gene TRBJ2-5; D remains unclear. Germline V gene lookup returns CDR1 LGHNA and CDR2 YNFKEQ. The V end lost 1 base, the J end lost 11 bases, and 14 bases lay between the germline ends. The CDR3 consists of 13 residues. The CDR3 DNA sequence: TGTGCCAGCAGCCAAGCTCGTGAAGGAGAGCAGTACTTC. Encoded protein: CASSQAREGEQYF.

The chain carries TRBV2 and TRBJ2-2; TRBD1 aligns across 8 bases. The CDR3 extends over 13 amino acids. V dropped 6 bases and J dropped 5; count of bases not matched to a gene: 2. The germline V gene encodes CDR1 SNHLY and CDR2 FYNNEI. The CDR3 DNA sequence: TGTGCCAGCAGGGGACAGGCGACCGGGGAGCTGTTTTTT. Its protein is CASRGQATGELFF.

The V call is TRBV28, the J call TRBJ2-1, with D hard to call. Germline V lookup: CDR1 MDHEN, CDR2 SYDVKM. The germline V and J ends were trimmed by 3 bases and 8 bases, with 11 bases remaining between them. This CDR3 has 13 residues. CDR3 in amino acids: CASSFRRWYEQFF. The CDR3 DNA is TGTGCCAGCAGTTTTCGTCGGTGGTATGAGCAGTTCTTC. Full variable domain (outside the CDR3, taken from reference TRBV28 and TRBJ2-1): DVKVTQSSRYLVKRTGEKVFLECVQDMDHENMFWYRQDPGLGLRLIYFSYDVKMKEKGDIPEGYSVSREKKERFSLILESASTNQTSMYLCASSFRRWYEQFFGPGTRLTVL.

This rearrangement joins TRBV28 to TRBJ1-2, with unresolved D. V gave up 11 bases and J gave up 4 bases, with 20 bases separating them. From germline, CDR1 is MDHEN and CDR2 SYDVKM. CDR3 size: 14 residues. The CDR3: CAAQGGPRLYGYTF. The CDR3 bases are TGTGCCGCCCAAGGCGGGCCAAGACTCTATGGCTACACCTTC.

The CDR3 DNA follows: TGTGCCAGCAAAGATTATGGCTACACCTTC. Translation gives CASKDYGYTF. The J gene is TRBJ1-2, the V gene TRBV2; D remains unclear. There are 10 residues in the CDR3. Germline CDR1 is SNHLY and CDR2 is FYNNEI. Deletions cut 7 bases from V and 5 bases from J, with 5 bases between.

The J gene is TRBJ1-5, the V gene TRBV5-6; TRBD1 matches at 7 bases. This CDR3 is 16 amino acids long. J was trimmed by 6 bases and V by 3 bases; bases with no gene match: 12. Germline CDR1 and CDR2: SGHDT and YYEEEE. The CDR3 DNA follows: TGTGCCAGCAGCTGGTACAGGGGTTTAGGGGGTCAGCCCCAGCATTTT. This gives the protein CASSWYRGLGGQPQHF.

The chain joins TRBV19 to TRBJ1-1; a weak D match, TRBD1 (6 bases). Germline V gene sequence: CDR1 LNHDA, CDR2 SQIVND (reference sequence). The CDR3 is made up of 15 amino acids. Trimming took off 7 bases at V and 5 bases at J, with 20 bases between the two ends. The CDR3 DNA reads TGTGCCAGTAAGCCGGGGGGGCCTATGGGGACTGAAGCTTTCTTT. Its translation is CASKPGGPMGTEAFF.